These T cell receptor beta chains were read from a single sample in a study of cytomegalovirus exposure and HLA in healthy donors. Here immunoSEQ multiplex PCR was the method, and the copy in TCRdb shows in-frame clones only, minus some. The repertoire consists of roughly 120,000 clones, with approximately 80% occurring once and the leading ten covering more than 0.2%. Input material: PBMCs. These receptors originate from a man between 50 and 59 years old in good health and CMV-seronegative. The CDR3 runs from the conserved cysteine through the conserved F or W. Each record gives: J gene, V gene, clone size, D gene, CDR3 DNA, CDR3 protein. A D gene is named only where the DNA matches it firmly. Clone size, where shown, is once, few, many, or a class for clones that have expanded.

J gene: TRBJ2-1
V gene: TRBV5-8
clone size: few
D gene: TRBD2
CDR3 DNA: TGTGCCAGCAGCCGACTAGCGGGGGGCTTCTACAATGAGCAGTTCTTC
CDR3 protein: CASSRLAGGFYNEQFF

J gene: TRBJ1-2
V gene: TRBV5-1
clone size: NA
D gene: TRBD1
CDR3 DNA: TGCGCCAGCAGCTTGGGGCCCGACAGGGGGCGAGGCTACACCTTC
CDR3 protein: CASSLGPDRGRGYTF

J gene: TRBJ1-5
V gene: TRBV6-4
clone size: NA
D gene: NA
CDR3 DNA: TGTGCCAGCAGCCTACAGGGTGATAGCAATCAGCCCCAGCATTTT
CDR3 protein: CASSLQGDSNQPQHF

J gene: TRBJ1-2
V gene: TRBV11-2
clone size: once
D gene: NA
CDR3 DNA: TGTGCCAGCAGCTTAGTAATCGGCTATGGCTACACCTTC
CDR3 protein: CASSLVIGYGYTF

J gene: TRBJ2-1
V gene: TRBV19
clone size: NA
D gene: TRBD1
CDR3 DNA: TGTGCCAGTACCCCGACAGGGTTCAATGAGCAGTTCTTC
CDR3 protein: CASTPTGFNEQFF

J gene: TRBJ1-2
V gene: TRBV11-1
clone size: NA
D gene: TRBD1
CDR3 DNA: TGTGCCAGCAGCCAAGACCCCGTAGACAGGGAGTCATCGTATGGCTACCCCTTC
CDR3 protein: CASSQDPVDRESSYGYPF

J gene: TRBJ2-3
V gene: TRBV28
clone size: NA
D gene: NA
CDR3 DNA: TGTGCCAGCAGTTTGAACGGGGGGCCGAGGAGCACAGATACGCAGTATTTT
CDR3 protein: CASSLNGGPRSTDTQYF

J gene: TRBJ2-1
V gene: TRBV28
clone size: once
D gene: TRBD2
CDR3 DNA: TGTGCCAGCAGTCTTAGCGGGAGAGTGTACAATGAGCAGTTCTTC
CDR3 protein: CASSLSGRVYNEQFF

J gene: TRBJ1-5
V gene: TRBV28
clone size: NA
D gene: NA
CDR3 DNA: TGTGCCAGCAGGACGATCAGGCCGGGCAATCAGCCCCAGCATTTT
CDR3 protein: CASRTIRPGNQPQHF

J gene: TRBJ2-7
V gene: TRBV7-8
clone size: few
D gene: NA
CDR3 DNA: TGTGCCAGCAGCTTTTCGGACAGAGCCTACGAGCAGTACTTC
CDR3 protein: CASSFSDRAYEQYF

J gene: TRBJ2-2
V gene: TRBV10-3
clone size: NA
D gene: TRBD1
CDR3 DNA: TGTGCCATCTTAAGGGGACAGGGGGCCGGGGAGCTGTTTTTT
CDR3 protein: CAILRGQGAGELFF

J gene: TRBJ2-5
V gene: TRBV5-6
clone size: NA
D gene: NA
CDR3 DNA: TGTGCCAGCAGCAAAGAGGACAGAGTCCAAGAGACCCAGTACTTC
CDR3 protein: CASSKEDRVQETQYF

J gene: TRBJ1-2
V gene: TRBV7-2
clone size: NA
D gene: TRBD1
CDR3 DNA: TGTGCCAGCAGCCCTACGGCGCGGGACAGCTTTTATGGCTACACCTTC
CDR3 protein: CASSPTARDSFYGYTF

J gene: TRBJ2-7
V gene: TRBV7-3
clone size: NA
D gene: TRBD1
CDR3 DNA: TGTGCCAGCAGCTTAATGGCAGGGGGCGACGAGCAGTACTTC
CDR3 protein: CASSLMAGGDEQYF

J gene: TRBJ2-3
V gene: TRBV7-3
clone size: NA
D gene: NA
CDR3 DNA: TGTGCCAGCAGCTCCCAAGAGTCAGATACGCAGTATTTT
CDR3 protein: CASSSQESDTQYF

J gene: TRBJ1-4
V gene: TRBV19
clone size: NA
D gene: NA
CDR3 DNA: TGTGCCAGTAGTACCCCCGGGGGAAGGACTAATGAAAAACTGTTTTTT
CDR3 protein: CASSTPGGRTNEKLFF

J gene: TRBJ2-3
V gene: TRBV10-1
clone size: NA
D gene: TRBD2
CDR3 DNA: TGCGCCAGCAGTGAGGCGGGGGGTAGCACAGATACGCAGTATTTT
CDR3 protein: CASSEAGGSTDTQYF

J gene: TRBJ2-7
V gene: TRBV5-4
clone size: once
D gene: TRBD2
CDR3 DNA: TGTGCCAGCAGCCCCTCCGGGACTAGCGGGGCCGTGCAGTACTTC
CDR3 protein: CASSPSGTSGAVQYF

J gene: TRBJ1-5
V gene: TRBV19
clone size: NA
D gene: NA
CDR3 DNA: TGTGCCAGTAGTTCTCGGGGTTACAATCAGCCCCAGCATTTT
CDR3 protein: CASSSRGYNQPQHF

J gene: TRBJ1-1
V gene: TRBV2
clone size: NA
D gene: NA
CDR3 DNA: TGTGCCAGCAGTGGACAGGCGAACACTGAAGCTTTCTTT
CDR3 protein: CASSGQANTEAFF

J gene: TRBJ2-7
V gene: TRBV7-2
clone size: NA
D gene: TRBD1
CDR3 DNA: TGTGCCAGCAGCTTAGGCCTGACAGGGAACTACGAGCAGTACTTC
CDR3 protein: CASSLGLTGNYEQYF

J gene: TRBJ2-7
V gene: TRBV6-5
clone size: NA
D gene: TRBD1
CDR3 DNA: TGTGCCAGCAGTTACTCTGACAGGGGCGAGCAGTACTTC
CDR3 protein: CASSYSDRGEQYF

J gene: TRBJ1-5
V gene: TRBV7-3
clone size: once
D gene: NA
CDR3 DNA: TGTGCCAGCAGCTTACTTTCGGGCCGGGAGGTTTTCAGCAATCAGCCCCAGCATTTT
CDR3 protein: CASSLLSGREVFSNQPQHF

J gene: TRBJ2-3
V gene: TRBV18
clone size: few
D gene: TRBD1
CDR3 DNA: TGTGCCAGCACTAGAACCGGGACAGGGGCGATCACAGATACGCAGTATTTT
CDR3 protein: CASTRTGTGAITDTQYF

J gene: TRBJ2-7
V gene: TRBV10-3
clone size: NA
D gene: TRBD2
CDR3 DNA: TGTGCCATCAGTTTAGCGGGACGCTCCTACGAGCAGTACTTC
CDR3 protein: CAISLAGRSYEQYF

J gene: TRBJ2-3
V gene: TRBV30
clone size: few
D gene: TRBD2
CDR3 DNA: TGTGCCTGGAGCCGGGGGGGACTAGCGTGGGGAGATACGCAGTATTTT
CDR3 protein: CAWSRGGLAWGDTQYF

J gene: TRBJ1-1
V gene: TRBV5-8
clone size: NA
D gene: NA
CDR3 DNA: TGTGCCAGCAGCCAGCACCTTCCGGGTATCAACACTGAAGCTTTCTTT
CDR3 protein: CASSQHLPGINTEAFF

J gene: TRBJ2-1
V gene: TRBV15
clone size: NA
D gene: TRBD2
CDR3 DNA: TGTGCCACCAGCAGACTGGGACTAGATGACAATGAGCAGTTCTTC
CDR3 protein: CATSRLGLDDNEQFF

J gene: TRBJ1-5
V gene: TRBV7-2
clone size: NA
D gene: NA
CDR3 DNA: TGTGCCAGCAGCTGGACCGCAGGGAGCAATCAGCCCCAGCATTTT
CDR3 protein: CASSWTAGSNQPQHF

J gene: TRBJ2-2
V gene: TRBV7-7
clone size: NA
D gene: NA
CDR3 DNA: TGTGCTAGCAGCTTAGAGACTAGTCTCACCGGGGAGCTGTTTTTT
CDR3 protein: CASSLETSLTGELFF

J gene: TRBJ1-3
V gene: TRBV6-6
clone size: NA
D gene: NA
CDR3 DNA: TGTGCCAGCATCCCACAGGGTTCTGGAAACACCATATATTTT
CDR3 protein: CASIPQGSGNTIYF

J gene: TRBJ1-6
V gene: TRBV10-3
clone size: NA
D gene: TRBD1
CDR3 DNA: TGTGCCATCAGTGAAGGGGGCTGGAATTCACCCCTCCACTTT
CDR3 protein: CAISEGGWNSPLHF

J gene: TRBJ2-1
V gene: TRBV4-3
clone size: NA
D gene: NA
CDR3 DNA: TGCGCCAGCAGCCAAGATATAACTTCCTACAATGAGCAGTTCTTC
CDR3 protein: CASSQDITSYNEQFF

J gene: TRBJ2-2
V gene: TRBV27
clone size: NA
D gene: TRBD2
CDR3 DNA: TGTGCCAGCAGTCCCGGCGGGAGGATAAACACCGGGGAGCTGTTTTTT
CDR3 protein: CASSPGGRINTGELFF

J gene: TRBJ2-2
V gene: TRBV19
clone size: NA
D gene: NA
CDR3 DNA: TGTGCCAGTAGTTACCGAACTAGCCACACCGGGGAGCTGTTTTTT
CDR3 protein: CASSYRTSHTGELFF

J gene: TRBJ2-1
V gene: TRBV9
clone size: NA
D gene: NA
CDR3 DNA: TGTGCCAGCAGCTCCTTGACTAGCTCCTACAATGAGCAGTTCTTC
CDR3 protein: CASSSLTSSYNEQFF

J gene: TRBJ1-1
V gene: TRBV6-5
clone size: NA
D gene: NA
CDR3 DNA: TGTGCCAGCAGAGGCGGGACTGGGGGGGAAGCTTTCTTT
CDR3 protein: CASRGGTGGEAFF

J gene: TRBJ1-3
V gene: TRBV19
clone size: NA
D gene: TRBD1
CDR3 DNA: TGTGCCAGTAGTTCCTACAGGGGAGCCGGTGGAAACACCATATATTTT
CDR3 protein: CASSSYRGAGGNTIYF

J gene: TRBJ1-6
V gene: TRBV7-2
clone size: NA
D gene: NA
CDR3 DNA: TGTGCCAGCAGCTTAGAGATTCAGAATAATTCACCCCTCCACTTT
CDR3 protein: CASSLEIQNNSPLHF

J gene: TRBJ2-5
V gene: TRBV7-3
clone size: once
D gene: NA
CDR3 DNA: TGTGCCAGCAGTGTGACCCGGGGAGAGACCCAGTACTTC
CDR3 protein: CASSVTRGETQYF

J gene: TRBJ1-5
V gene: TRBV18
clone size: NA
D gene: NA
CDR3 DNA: TGTGCCAGCTCACCGCTGGGTATAGGCTGGCGGGATCAGCCCCAGCATTTT
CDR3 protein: CASSPLGIGWRDQPQHF

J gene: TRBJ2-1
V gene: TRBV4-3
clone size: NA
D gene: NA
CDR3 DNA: TGCGCCAGCAGCCAAGACCGGGGGACCTCCTACAATGAGCAGTTCTTC
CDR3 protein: CASSQDRGTSYNEQFF

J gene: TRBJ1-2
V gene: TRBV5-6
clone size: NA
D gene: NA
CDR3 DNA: TGTGCCAGCAGGGGGGGTTTTAACTATGGCTACACCTTC
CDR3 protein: CASRGGFNYGYTF

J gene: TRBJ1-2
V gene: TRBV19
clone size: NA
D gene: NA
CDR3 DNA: TGTGCCAGTAGTATAGATCGTACAGGATATGGCTACACCTTC
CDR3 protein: CASSIDRTGYGYTF

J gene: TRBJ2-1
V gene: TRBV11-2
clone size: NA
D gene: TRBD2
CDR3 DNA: TGTGCCAGCAGCTACACTAGCGGAGATGAGCAGTTCTTC
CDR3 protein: CASSYTSGDEQFF

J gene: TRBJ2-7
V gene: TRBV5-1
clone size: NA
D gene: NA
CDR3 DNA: TGCGCCAGCAGCTTGGATCGCAGGGCCGTCGAGCAGTACTTC
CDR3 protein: CASSLDRRAVEQYF

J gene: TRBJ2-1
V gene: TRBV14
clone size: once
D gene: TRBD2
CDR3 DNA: TGTGCCAGCGGTTTGGGAGGGAGTCCCTACAATGAGCAGTTCTTC
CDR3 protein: CASGLGGSPYNEQFF

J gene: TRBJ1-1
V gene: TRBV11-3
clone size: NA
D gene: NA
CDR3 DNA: TGTGCCAGCAGCTTAGGACAGACGAACACTGAAGCTTTCTTT
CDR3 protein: CASSLGQTNTEAFF

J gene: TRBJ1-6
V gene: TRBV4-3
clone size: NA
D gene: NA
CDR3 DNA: TGCGCCAGCAGCCAAAACGGGAACAAGGGTTCACCCCTCCACTTT
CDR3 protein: CASSQNGNKGSPLHF

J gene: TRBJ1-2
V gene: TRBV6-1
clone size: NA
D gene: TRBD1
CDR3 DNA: TGTGCCAGCAGTGCGACAGGGAACTATGGCTACACCTTC
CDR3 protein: CASSATGNYGYTF

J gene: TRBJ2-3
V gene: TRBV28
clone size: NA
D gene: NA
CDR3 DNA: TGTGCCAGCAGTTTACCGGGACAACAGGGTCTTCGGTCAGATACGCAGTATTTT
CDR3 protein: CASSLPGQQGLRSDTQYF